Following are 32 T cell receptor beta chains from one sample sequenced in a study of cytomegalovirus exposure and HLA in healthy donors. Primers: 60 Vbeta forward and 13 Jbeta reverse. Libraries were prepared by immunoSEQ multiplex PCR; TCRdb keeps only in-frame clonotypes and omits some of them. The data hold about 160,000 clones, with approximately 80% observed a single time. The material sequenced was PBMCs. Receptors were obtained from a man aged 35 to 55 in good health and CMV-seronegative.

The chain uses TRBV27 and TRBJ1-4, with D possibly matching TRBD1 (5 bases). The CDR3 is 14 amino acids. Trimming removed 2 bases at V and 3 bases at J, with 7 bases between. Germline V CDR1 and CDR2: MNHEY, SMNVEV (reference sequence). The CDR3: CASSLPGANEKLFF. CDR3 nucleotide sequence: TGTGCCAGCAGTTTACCGGGGGCTAATGAAAAACTGTTTTTT.

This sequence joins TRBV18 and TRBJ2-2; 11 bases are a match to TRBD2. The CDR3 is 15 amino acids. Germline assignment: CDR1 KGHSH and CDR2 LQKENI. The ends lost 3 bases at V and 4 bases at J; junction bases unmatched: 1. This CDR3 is CASSPTSGVTGELFF. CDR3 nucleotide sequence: TGTGCCAGCTCACCGACTAGCGGGGTCACCGGGGAGCTGTTTTTT.

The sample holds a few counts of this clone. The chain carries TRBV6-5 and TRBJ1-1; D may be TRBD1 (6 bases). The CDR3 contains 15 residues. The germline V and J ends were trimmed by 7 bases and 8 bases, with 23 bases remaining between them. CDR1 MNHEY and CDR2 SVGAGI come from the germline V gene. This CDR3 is CASKVNSKQGAEAFF. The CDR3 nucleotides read TGTGCCAGCAAAGTGAATTCGAAACAGGGCGCAGAAGCTTTCTTT.

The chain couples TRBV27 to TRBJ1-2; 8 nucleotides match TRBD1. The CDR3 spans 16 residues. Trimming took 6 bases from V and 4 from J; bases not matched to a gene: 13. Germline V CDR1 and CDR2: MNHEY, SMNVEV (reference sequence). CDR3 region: CASSMRTDRVPYGYTF. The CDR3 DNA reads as TGTGCCAGCAGCATGCGTACGGACAGGGTCCCCTATGGCTACACCTTC.

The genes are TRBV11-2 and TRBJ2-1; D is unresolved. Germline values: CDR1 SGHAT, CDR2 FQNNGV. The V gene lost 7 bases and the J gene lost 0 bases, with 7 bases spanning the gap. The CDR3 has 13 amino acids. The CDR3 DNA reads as TGTGCCAGCAACCACAACTCCTACAATGAGCAGTTCTTC. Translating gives CASNHNSYNEQFF. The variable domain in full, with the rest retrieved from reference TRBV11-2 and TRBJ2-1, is EAGVAQSPRYKIIEKRQSVAFWCNPISGHATLYWYQQILGQGPKLLIQFQNNGVVDDSQLPKDRFSAERLKGVDSTLKIQPAKLEDSAVYLCASNHNSYNEQFFGPGTRLTVL.

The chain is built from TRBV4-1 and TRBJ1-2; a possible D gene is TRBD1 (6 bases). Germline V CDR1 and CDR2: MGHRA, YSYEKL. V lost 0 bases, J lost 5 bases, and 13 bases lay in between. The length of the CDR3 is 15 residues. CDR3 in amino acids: CASSQDWTALYGYTF. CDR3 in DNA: TGCGCCAGCAGCCAAGACTGGACAGCGTTATATGGCTACACCTTC.

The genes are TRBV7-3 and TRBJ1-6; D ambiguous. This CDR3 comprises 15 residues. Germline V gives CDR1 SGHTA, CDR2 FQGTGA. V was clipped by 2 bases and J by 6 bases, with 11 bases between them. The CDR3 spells CASSLRSSANSPLHF. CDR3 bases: TGTGCCAGCAGCTTACGGAGCAGCGCTAATTCACCCCTCCACTTT.

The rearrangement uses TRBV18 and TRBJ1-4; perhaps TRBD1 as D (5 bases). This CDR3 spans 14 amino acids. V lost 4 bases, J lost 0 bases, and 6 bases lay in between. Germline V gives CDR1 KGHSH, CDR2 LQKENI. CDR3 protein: CASSRGATNEKLFF. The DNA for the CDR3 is TGTGCCAGCTCACGGGGGGCAACTAATGAAAAACTGTTTTTT. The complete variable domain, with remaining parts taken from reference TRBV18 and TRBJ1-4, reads NAGVMQNPRHLVRRRGQEARLRCSPMKGHSHVYWYRQLPEEGLKFMVYLQKENIIDESGMPKERFSAEFPKEGPSILRIQQVVRGDSAAYFCASSRGATNEKLFFGSGTQLSVL.

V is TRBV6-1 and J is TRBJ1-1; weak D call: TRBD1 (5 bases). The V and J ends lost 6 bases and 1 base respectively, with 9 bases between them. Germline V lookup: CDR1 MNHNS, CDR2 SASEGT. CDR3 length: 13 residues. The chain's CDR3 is CASSPTENTEAFF. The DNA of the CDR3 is TGTGCCAGCAGCCCGACAGAGAACACTGAAGCTTTCTTT.

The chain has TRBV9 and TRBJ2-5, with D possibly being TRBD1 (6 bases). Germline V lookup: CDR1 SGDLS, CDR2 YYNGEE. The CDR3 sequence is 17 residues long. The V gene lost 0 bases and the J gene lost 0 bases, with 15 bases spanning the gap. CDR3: CASSVAPGGTNQETQYF. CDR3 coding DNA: TGTGCCAGCAGCGTAGCCCCAGGTGGGACAAACCAAGAGACCCAGTACTTC.

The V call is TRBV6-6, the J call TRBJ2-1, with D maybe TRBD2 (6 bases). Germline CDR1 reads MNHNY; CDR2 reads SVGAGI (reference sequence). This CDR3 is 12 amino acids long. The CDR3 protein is CAVGGGYNEQFF. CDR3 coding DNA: TGTGCTGTAGGTGGGGGGTACAATGAGCAGTTCTTC.

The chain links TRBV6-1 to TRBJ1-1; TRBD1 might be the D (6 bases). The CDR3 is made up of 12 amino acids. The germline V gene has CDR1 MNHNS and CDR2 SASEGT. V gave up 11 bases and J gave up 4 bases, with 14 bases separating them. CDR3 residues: CAGETGTTEAFF. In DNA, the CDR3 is TGTGCCGGCGAGACAGGAACCACTGAAGCTTTCTTT.

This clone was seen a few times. The CDR3 loop is CATLQGNTEAFF. The DNA of the CDR3 is TGTGCCACCCTACAGGGGAACACTGAAGCTTTCTTT. The chain joins TRBV6-5 to TRBJ1-1; TRBD1 might be the D (6 bases). Germline V gene data show CDR1 as MNHEY and CDR2 as SVGAGI. This CDR3 is 12 amino acids long. The V end lost 10 bases, the J end lost 1 base, and 10 bases lay between the germline ends.

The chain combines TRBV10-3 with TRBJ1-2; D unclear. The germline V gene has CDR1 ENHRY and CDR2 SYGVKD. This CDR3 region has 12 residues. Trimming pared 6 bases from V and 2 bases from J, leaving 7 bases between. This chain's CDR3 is CAIRGSNYGYTF. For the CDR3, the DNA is TGTGCCATCAGGGGGAGCAACTATGGCTACACCTTC.

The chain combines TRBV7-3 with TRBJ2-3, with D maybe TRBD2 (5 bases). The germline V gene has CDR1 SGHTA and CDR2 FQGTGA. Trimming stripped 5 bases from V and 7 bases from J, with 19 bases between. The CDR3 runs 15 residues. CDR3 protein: CASSPDGLPPHTQYF. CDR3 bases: TGTGCCAGCAGCCCAGACGGACTGCCTCCCCATACGCAGTATTTT. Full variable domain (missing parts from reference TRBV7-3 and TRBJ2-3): GAGVSQTPSNKVTEKGKYVELRCDPISGHTALYWYRQSLGQGPEFLIYFQGTGAADDSGLPNDRFFAVRPEGSVSTLKIQRTERGDSAVYLCASSPDGLPPHTQYFGPGTRLTVL.

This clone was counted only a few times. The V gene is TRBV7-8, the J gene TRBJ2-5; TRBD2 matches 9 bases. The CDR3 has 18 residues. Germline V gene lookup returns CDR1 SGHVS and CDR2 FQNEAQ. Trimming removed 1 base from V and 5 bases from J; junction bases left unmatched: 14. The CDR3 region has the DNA TGTGCCAGCAGCTTAGATTTTGGCGGGGGGGCCCCGGCTGAGACCCAGTACTTC. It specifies CASSLDFGGGAPAETQYF.

For the CDR3, the DNA is TGCAGCACCCGACTAGCGGGGGGGAATGAGCAGTTCTTC. Amino acid sequence: CSTRLAGGNEQFF. V gene TRBV29-1 combines with J gene TRBJ2-1; 14 positions agree with TRBD2. The germline CDR1 and CDR2 sequences are SQVTM and ANQGSEA. Trimming removed 8 bases from V and 7 bases from J; junction bases left unmatched: 4. The CDR3 loop spans 13 amino acids.

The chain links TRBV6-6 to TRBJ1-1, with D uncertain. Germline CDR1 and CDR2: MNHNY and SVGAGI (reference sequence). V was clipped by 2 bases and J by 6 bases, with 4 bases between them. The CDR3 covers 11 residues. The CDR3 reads CASSYHSEAFF. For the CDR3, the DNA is TGTGCCAGCAGTTACCACTCTGAAGCTTTCTTT.

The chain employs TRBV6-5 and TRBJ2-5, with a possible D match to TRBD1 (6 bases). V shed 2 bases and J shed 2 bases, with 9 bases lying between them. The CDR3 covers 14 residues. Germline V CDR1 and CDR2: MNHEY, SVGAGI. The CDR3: CASSYEGEQETQYF. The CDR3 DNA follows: TGTGCCAGCAGTTACGAGGGGGAACAAGAGACCCAGTACTTC.

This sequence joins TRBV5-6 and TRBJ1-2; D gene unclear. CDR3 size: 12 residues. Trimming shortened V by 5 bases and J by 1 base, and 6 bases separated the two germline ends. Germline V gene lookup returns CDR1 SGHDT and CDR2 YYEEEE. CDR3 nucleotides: TGTGCCAGCAGTACTATTAACTATGGCTACACCTTC. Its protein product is CASSTINYGYTF. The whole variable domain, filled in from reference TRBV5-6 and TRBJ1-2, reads DAGVTQSPTHLIKTRGQQVTLRCSPKSGHDTVSWYQQALGQGPQFIFQYYEEEERQRGNFPDRFSGHQFPNYSSELNVNALLLGDSALYLCASSTINYGYTFGSGTRLTVV.

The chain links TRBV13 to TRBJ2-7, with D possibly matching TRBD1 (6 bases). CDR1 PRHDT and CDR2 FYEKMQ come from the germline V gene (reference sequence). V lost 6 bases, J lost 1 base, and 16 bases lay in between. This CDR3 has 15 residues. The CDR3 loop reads CASSPRGTASYEQYF. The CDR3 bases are TGTGCCAGCAGTCCAAGGGGGACGGCGTCCTACGAGCAGTACTTC.

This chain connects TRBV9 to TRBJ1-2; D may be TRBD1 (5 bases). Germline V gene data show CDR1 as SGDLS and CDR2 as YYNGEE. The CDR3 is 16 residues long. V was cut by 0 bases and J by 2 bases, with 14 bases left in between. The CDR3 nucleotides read TGTGCCAGCAGCGTAGAAGTGGGGCAGGGAAACTATGGCTACACCTTC. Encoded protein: CASSVEVGQGNYGYTF.

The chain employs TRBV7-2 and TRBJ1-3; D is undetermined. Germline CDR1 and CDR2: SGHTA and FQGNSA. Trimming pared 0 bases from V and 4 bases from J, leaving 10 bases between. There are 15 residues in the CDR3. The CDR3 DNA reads TGTGCCAGCAGCTTAGCCCGCCCGGAGGGAAACACCATATATTTT. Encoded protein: CASSLARPEGNTIYF.

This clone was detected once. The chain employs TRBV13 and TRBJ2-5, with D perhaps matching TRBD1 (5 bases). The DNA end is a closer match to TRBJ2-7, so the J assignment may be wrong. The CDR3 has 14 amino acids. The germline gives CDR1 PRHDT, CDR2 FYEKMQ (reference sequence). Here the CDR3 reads CASSGVEGHLEQYF. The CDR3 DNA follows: TGTGCCAGCAGCGGGGTCGAAGGACACCTCGAGCAGTACTTC.

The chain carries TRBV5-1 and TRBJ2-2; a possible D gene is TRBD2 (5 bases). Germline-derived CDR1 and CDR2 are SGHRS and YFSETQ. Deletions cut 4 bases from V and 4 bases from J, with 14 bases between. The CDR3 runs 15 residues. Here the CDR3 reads CASSLDTGGTGELFF. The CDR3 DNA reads TGCGCCAGCAGCCTCGATACCGGAGGCACCGGGGAGCTGTTTTTT.

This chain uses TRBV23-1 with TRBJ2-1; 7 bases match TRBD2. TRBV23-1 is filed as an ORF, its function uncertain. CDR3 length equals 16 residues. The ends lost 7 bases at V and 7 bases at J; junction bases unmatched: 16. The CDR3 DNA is TGCGCCAGCACAACTACCGGGACTAAGCTAGGAAATGAGCAGTTCTTC. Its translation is CASTTTGTKLGNEQFF.

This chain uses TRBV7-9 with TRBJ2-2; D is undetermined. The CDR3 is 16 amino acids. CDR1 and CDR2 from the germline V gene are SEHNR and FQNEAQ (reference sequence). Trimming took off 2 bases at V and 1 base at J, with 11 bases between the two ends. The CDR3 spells CASSLFPSGNTGELFF. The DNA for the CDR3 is TGTGCCAGCAGCTTATTCCCATCAGGGAACACCGGGGAGCTGTTTTTT.

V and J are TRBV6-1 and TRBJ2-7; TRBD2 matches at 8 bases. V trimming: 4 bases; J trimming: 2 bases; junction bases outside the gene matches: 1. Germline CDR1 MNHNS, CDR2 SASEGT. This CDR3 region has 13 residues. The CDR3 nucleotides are TGTGCCAGCAGTGTCGGGGGGGCCTACGAGCAGTACTTC. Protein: CASSVGGAYEQYF.

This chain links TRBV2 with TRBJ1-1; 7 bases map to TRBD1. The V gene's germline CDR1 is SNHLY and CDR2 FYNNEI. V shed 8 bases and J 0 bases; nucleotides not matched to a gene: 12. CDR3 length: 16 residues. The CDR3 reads CASPLRQGRMNTEAFF. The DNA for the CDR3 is TGTGCCAGCCCCCTTCGACAGGGTCGGATGAACACTGAAGCTTTCTTT.

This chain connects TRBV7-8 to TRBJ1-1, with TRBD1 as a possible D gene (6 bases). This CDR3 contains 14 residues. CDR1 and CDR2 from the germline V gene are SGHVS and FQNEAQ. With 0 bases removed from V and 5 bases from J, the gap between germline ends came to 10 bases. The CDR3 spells CASSLASGVTEAFF. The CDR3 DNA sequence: TGTGCCAGCAGCTTAGCCTCAGGGGTAACTGAAGCTTTCTTT.

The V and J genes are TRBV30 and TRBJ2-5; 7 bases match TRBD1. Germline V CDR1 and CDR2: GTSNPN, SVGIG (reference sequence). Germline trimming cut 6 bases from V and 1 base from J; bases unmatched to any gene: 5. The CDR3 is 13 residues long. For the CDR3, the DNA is TGTGCCTGTAACAGGGGCTTCCAAGAGACCCAGTACTTC. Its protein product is CACNRGFQETQYF.

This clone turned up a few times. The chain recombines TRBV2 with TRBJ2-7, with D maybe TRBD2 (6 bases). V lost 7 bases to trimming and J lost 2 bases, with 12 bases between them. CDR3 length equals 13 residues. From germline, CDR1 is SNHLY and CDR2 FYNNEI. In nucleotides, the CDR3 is TGTGCCAGCACCATTCGGGAGACCTACGAGCAGTACTTC. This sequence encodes CASTIRETYEQYF. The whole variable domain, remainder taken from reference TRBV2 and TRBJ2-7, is EPEVTQTPSHQVTQMGQEVILRCVPISNHLYFYWYRQILGQKVEFLVSFYNNEISEKSEIFDDQFSVERPDGSNFTLKIRSTKLEDSAMYFCASTIRETYEQYFGPGTRLTVT.